These 26 T cell receptor beta chains were all obtained from the same sample, sequenced in a study of radiotherapy plus CTLA-4 blockade in lung cancer. Generated by immunoSEQ multiplex PCR, the TCRdb table keeps only in-frame clones and is missing some. The table shows 84,000 or so clones, with approximately 83% occurring only once. The sequences come from peripheral blood, collected from a patient treated with radiotherapy plus ipilimumab. The receptors come from a human donor with non-small cell lung cancer that progressed on radiotherapy plus ipilimumab.

The rearrangement uses TRBV10-3 and TRBJ2-3, with a weak D call TRBD2 (5 bases). From germline, CDR1 is ENHRY and CDR2 SYGVKD. CDR3 size: 16 residues. Trimming cost V 4 bases and J 0 bases, with 14 bases left between them. This CDR3 is CAISGNGLRSTDTQYF. The CDR3 bases are TGTGCCATCAGTGGTAATGGACTGAGGAGCACAGATACGCAGTATTTT.

The V and J genes are TRBV5-1 and TRBJ1-4; D is ambiguous. Germline loops: CDR1 SGHRS, CDR2 YFSETQ. The CDR3 runs 17 residues. Trimming left V 4 bases short and J 0 bases short, with 16 bases between. CDR3 DNA sequence: TGCGCCAGCAGCCGGTTAGGGTCGGCGGCAACTAATGAAAAACTGTTTTTT. Translated: CASSRLGSAATNEKLFF.

For the CDR3, the DNA is TGTGCCAGCAGCTCCGGGGGGTTTGTGGGCCAAGAGACCCAGTACTTC. It is translated as CASSSGGFVGQETQYF. The chain carries TRBV7-8 and TRBJ2-5, with 7 bases that match TRBD2. The CDR3 runs to 16 residues. J was trimmed by 1 base and V by 4 bases; bases with no gene match: 9. CDR1 SGHVS and CDR2 FQNEAQ come from the germline V gene.

V is TRBV29-1 and J is TRBJ1-2; no reliable D call. The germline gives CDR1 SQVTM, CDR2 ANQGSEA. This CDR3 contains 11 residues. Deletions cut 3 bases from V and 4 bases from J, with 6 bases between. The CDR3 protein is CSVDKGYGYTF. The CDR3 nucleotides are TGCAGCGTTGATAAGGGCTATGGCTACACCTTC.

The gene calls are TRBV5-1 and TRBJ1-2; possibly TRBD1 for D (6 bases). In germline, CDR1 is SGHRS, CDR2 YFSETQ. There are 12 residues in the CDR3. The V and J ends lost 4 bases and 4 bases respectively, with 8 bases between them. The CDR3 reads CASSPDSYGYTF. DNA of the CDR3: TGCGCCAGCAGCCCGGACAGCTATGGCTACACCTTC.

The chain recombines TRBV28 with TRBJ1-2; 10 bases align to TRBD1. The CDR3 runs 15 residues. CDR1 MDHEN and CDR2 SYDVKM come from the germline V gene. J gave up 4 bases and V 5 bases, and 7 bases lay outside the gene matches. The CDR3 spells CASSTTGGRIYGYTF. The CDR3 DNA sequence: TGTGCCAGCAGTACGACAGGGGGCCGGATCTATGGCTACACCTTC.

The genes are TRBV6-5 and TRBJ1-2, with 7 nucleotides matching TRBD1. This CDR3 has 14 residues. Germline values: CDR1 MNHEY, CDR2 SVGAGI. Trimming took 5 bases from V and 6 from J; bases not matched to a gene: 9. The CDR3 region is CASSLLEGADGYTF. CDR3 bases: TGTGCCAGCAGTCTTTTAGAGGGGGCTGATGGCTACACCTTC.

The J gene is TRBJ2-1, the V gene TRBV6-1, with 7 nucleotides matching TRBD1. The germline V gene encodes CDR1 MNHNS and CDR2 SASEGT. CDR3 size: 15 residues. With 1 base clipped from V and 7 bases from J, the junction kept 7 bases outside the gene matches. The CDR3: CASSEGPTGLNEQFF. The CDR3 DNA is TGTGCCAGCAGTGAAGGGCCGACAGGGTTGAATGAGCAGTTCTTC.

This chain connects TRBV18 to TRBJ2-2; no clear D. This CDR3 contains 12 residues. From germline, CDR1 is KGHSH and CDR2 LQKENI. Trimming left V 5 bases short and J 3 bases short, with 4 bases between. The CDR3 reads CASSEDTGELFF. The CDR3 bases are TGTGCCAGCTCAGAAGACACCGGGGAGCTGTTTTTT.

The V and J genes are TRBV5-1 and TRBJ1-5; TRBD1 matches 9 bases. The trim removed 2 bases at V and 1 base at J, leaving 10 bases unmatched. The V gene's germline CDR1 is SGHRS and CDR2 YFSETQ. The CDR3 spans 18 residues. The DNA of the CDR3 is TGCGCCAGCAGCTTATACCCTCCGGGACAGGGAAGCAATCAGCCCCAGCATTTT. Encoded protein: CASSLYPPGQGSNQPQHF.

The chain has TRBV7-2 and TRBJ2-7; no reliable D call. The CDR3 sequence is 14 residues long. V lost 6 bases to trimming and J lost 2 bases, with 14 bases between them. Looked up from germline, CDR1 is SGHTA and CDR2 is FQGNSA. As DNA, the CDR3 is TGTGCCAGCAGGCCTTCGGGCCCGCCCTACGAGCAGTACTTC. Translating it yields CASRPSGPPYEQYF.

The chain couples TRBV2 to TRBJ2-7, with 7 bases identical to TRBD1. The V and J ends lost 6 bases and 3 bases, in that order; junction bases with no gene match: 8. The CDR3 is 14 amino acids. Germline loops: CDR1 SNHLY, CDR2 FYNNEI. CDR3 region: CASSRQGPIYEQYF. DNA for the CDR3: TGTGCCAGCAGCCGACAGGGCCCCATCTACGAGCAGTACTTC.

The rearrangement links TRBV11-3 to TRBJ2-7; TRBD1 matches 10 bases. The trim removed 5 bases at V and 4 bases at J, leaving 8 bases unmatched. The germline CDR1 and CDR2 sequences are SGHNT and YENEEA. This CDR3 spans 15 amino acids. DNA for the CDR3: TGTGCCAGCAGCCTTCCGGGACAGGGGTTTTACGAGCAGTACTTC. This encodes CASSLPGQGFYEQYF.

J is TRBJ2-6 and V is TRBV6-1, with D perhaps TRBD1 (6 bases). CDR3 length: 17 residues. V dropped 3 bases and J dropped 2 bases, with 14 bases sitting between them. Germline V gene sequence: CDR1 MNHNS, CDR2 SASEGT. This chain's CDR3 is CASSESSTGPGANVLTF. The CDR3 coding sequence is TGTGCCAGCAGTGAGTCTTCGACAGGTCCTGGGGCCAACGTCCTGACTTTC.

The J gene is TRBJ2-3, the V gene TRBV5-5, with TRBD1 identical over 7 bases. This CDR3 is built from 14 residues. Germline CDR1 SGHKS, CDR2 YYEKEE (reference sequence). V lost 3 bases to trimming and J lost 6 bases; unmatched junction nucleotides: 7. The chain's CDR3 is CASSSSSGQDTQYF. CDR3 sequence (DNA): TGTGCCAGCAGCTCCTCGTCGGGACAGGATACGCAGTATTTT.

The chain joins TRBV30 to TRBJ1-2; D uncertain. V was clipped by 2 bases and J by 7 bases, with 11 bases between them. The CDR3 is 12 amino acids. In germline, CDR1 is GTSNPN, CDR2 SVGIG (reference sequence). The chain's CDR3 is CAWSRMDVGYTF. Here the CDR3 DNA reads TGTGCCTGGAGTCGGATGGACGTTGGCTACACCTTC. The whole variable domain, filled in from reference TRBV30 and TRBJ1-2, reads SQTIHQWPATLVQPVGSPLSLECTVEGTSNPNLYWYRQAAGRGLQLLFYSVGIGQISSEVPQNLSASRPQDRQFILSSKKLLLSDSGFYLCAWSRMDVGYTFGSGTRLTVV.

The chain combines TRBV5-5 with TRBJ2-2; the match to TRBD1 covers 7 bases. This CDR3 has 14 amino acids. CDR1 is SGHKS and CDR2 is YYEKEE in the germline V gene (reference sequence). V gave up 6 bases and J gave up 7 bases; unmatched junction bases: 9. CDR3 bases: TGTGCCAGCACGACAGGGAACCCCCTCGGGGAGCTGTTTTTT. Protein: CASTTGNPLGELFF.

The J gene is TRBJ1-4, the V gene TRBV27; a weak D match, TRBD1 (5 bases). Germline CDR1 MNHEY, CDR2 SMNVEV (reference sequence). V was shortened by 6 bases and J by 15 bases, with 11 bases between the two germline ends. The length of the CDR3 is 10 residues. The CDR3 is CASSGAMVFF. CDR3 sequence (DNA): TGTGCCAGCAGCGGGGCAATGGTGTTTTTT.

The rearrangement uses TRBV29-1 and TRBJ2-3, with TRBD2 matching over 8 bases. The J segment lost 8 bases and the V segment lost 2 bases, leaving 6 bases of the junction unmatched. Germline assignment: CDR1 SQVTM and CDR2 ANQGSEA. CDR3 size: 13 residues. The CDR3 loop is CSVETPLAGTQYF. CDR3 nucleotide sequence: TGCAGCGTTGAAACCCCCCTAGCGGGTACGCAGTATTTT.

The gene calls are TRBV18 and TRBJ2-2; D may be TRBD2 (6 bases). The CDR3 has 15 residues. V dropped 0 bases and J dropped 4 bases, with 9 bases sitting between them. The germline V gene encodes CDR1 KGHSH and CDR2 LQKENI. DNA for the CDR3: TGTGCCAGCTCACCACCCGCGGGACGCACCGGGGAGCTGTTTTTT. Translating it yields CASSPPAGRTGELFF.

The chain joins TRBV18 to TRBJ2-2; tentatively, D is TRBD1 (5 bases). The CDR3 spans 16 residues. From germline, CDR1 is KGHSH and CDR2 LQKENI. The germline V and J ends were trimmed by 2 bases and 3 bases, with 13 bases remaining between them. CDR3 bases: TGTGCCAGCTCACCAGCCCCGACAGCGCACACCGGGGAGCTGTTTTTT. It codes for CASSPAPTAHTGELFF.

The chain joins TRBV7-2 to TRBJ2-1; 8 bases align to TRBD2. The germline V gene has CDR1 SGHTA and CDR2 FQGNSA. CDR3 length equals 13 residues. V was pared by 3 bases and J by 10 bases, with 5 bases of the junction left unmatched. CDR3 sequence reads: CASSFLGGGEQFF. Written as DNA, the CDR3 is TGTGCCAGCAGCTTCTTAGGCGGGGGGGAGCAGTTCTTC.

DNA for the CDR3: TGTGCCAGCAGCCGCTGGTGGGGTGAGCAGTTCTTC. This translates into CASSRWWGEQFF. The chain has TRBV7-2 and TRBJ2-1; D is undetermined. V lost 5 bases to trimming and J lost 9 bases, with 11 bases between them. Germline loops: CDR1 SGHTA, CDR2 FQGNSA. The CDR3 runs 12 residues.

The sample holds one count of this clone. CDR3 residues: CASSLGGQGASGEQYF. DNA of the CDR3: TGTGCCAGCAGCTTAGGGGGACAGGGGGCTAGCGGGGAGCAGTACTTC. The chain has TRBV7-6 and TRBJ2-7, with TRBD1 matching over 12 bases. The CDR3 covers 16 residues. CDR1 is SGHVS and CDR2 is FNYEAQ in the germline V gene. After removal of 1 base from V and 7 bases from J, the junction contained 8 bases not matched to a gene.

The V gene is TRBV7-2, the J gene TRBJ1-2; perhaps TRBD1 as D (6 bases). In germline, CDR1 is SGHTA, CDR2 FQGNSA. The ends were cut back, 1 base at V and 8 bases at J, with 20 bases in the middle. The CDR3 has 16 amino acids. The CDR3: CASSLGTPGAGRGYTF. CDR3 DNA: TGTGCCAGCAGCTTAGGGACCCCGGGGGCAGGACGCGGCTACACCTTC.

This chain links TRBV19 with TRBJ1-2, with 7 positions matching TRBD1. The CDR3 consists of 13 residues. J lost 10 bases, V lost 11 bases, and 16 bases had no gene match. Germline lookup yields CDR1 LNHDA and CDR2 SQIVND (reference sequence). Written as DNA, the CDR3 is TGTGCCTCATATGACCGGGACAGAAGCTTCTACACCTTC. Its translation is CASYDRDRSFYTF.